Detailed here is one T cell receptor beta chain. What it recognizes is unknown. The sample originates from a study of shared clonotypes between healthy human individuals. Study-wide background: CD4 naive and CD4 memory each took three plates per donor, while CD8 naive took two and CD8 memory one. Study-wide findings and caveats: Across subsets, estimated richness was generally greater for naive than for memory populations. In this cohort, only blood was sampled, and tissue repertoires likely differ.

This CDR3 comprises 14 residues. V gave up 6 bases and J gave up 3 bases, with 14 bases separating them. CDR1 is SNHLY, CDR2 FYNNEI, per germline. Tens of thousands of T cell genomes (around 200 ng DNA) went into each sorted-subset replicate. Sequencing was performed with immunoSEQ multiplex PCR; in TCRdb, only in-frame clones are kept and a portion is missing. This table holds about 2 million clones, approximately 95% found once. The sequenced sample consisted of naive CD4+ T cells sorted from blood. Subset here: CD45RA+ positively selected. The clonotype was recovered from a man between 18 and 29 years old in good health. The chain links TRBV2 to TRBJ2-5; weak D call: TRBD2 (5 bases). CDR3 coding DNA: TGTGCCAGCAGCCAAGCCCGGGGAAAAGAGACCCAGTACTTC. Protein: CASSQARGKETQYF.